This TCR beta chain was captured by sequencing in a study of shared clonotypes between healthy human individuals. V was trimmed by 2 bases and J by 0 bases, leaving 5 bases between them. The V gene's germline CDR1 is SGDLS and CDR2 YYNGEE. The CDR3 extends over 14 amino acids. TCRdb keeps only in-frame clones here, not all; method: immunoSEQ multiplex PCR. Of a few million clones listed, more than 80% are singletons. As concerns this clone: In the same sample, other DNA sequences code for this CDR3.

Sequences were obtained from naive CD4+ T cells sorted from blood. Subset of the sample: CD45RA+ positively selected. The sequence came from a man between 18 and 29 years old in good health. The V gene is TRBV9, the J gene TRBJ1-4, with unresolved D. Here the CDR3 reads CASSVSSTNEKLFF. The CDR3 region has the DNA TGTGCCAGCAGCGTTTCTTCAACTAATGAAAAACTGTTTTTT.